These 27 T cell receptor beta chains originate from one sample sequenced in a study of OX40 agonist ivuxolimab in advanced cancers. Clones were read by immunoSEQ multiplex PCR, and TCRdb kept only the in-frame ones, dropping some. The sample consists of some 49,000 clones, about 75% of them appearing once. The sequencing used CD4+ or CD8+ T cells sorted from blood, collected in a trial of the OX40 agonist ivuxolimab. The receptors originated from an adult with an advanced solid tumor such as melanoma, head and neck, liver or kidney cancer.

This clone was picked up one time. This chain joins TRBV30 and TRBJ2-5, with no clear D. The CDR3 is 13 residues long. The V gene's germline CDR1 is GTSNPN and CDR2 SVGIG (reference sequence). Trimming pared 7 bases from V and 1 base from J, leaving 13 bases between. CDR3 DNA: TGTGCCTCCTCGTTTGCTGTCCAAGAGACCCAGTACTTC. Protein sequence: CASSFAVQETQYF.

The table lists this clone with a few counts. The chain combines TRBV7-7 with TRBJ1-5; 7 bases are a match to TRBD1. The CDR3 is made up of 16 amino acids. Germline V gene lookup returns CDR1 SSHAT and CDR2 FNYEAQ (reference sequence). Losses at the gene ends were 5 bases for V and 2 bases for J; bases not matched to a gene: 9. In nucleotides, the CDR3 is TGTGCCAGCAGCGTCCGAGGAGGGGGCCGCAATCAGCCCCAGCATTTT. Protein sequence: CASSVRGGGRNQPQHF. Filled out from reference TRBV7-7 and TRBJ1-5, the complete variable domain reads GAGVSQSPRYKVTKRGQDVTLRCDPISSHATLYWYQQALGQGPEFLTYFNYEAQPDKSGLPSDRFSAERPEGSISTLTIQRTEQRDSAMYRCASSVRGGGRNQPQHFGDGTRLSIL.

This clone was counted a single time. The V call is TRBV5-1, the J call TRBJ2-7; D could derive from TRBD1 or TRBD2 (5 bases each). Germline CDR1 is SGHRS and CDR2 is YFSETQ. This CDR3 has 16 residues. The ends were cut back, 0 bases at V and 3 bases at J, with 16 bases in the middle. In DNA, the CDR3 is TGCGCCAGCAGCTTGGCCTCGGCAGGGAGTTACTACGAGCAGTACTTC. This gives the protein CASSLASAGSYYEQYF.

The rearrangement joins TRBV7-2 to TRBJ2-3; 10 nucleotides agree with TRBD2. This CDR3 has 15 residues. V lost 5 bases, J lost 3 bases, and 5 bases stayed unmatched. Germline V lookup: CDR1 SGHTA, CDR2 FQGNSA. The CDR3 nucleotides are TGTGCCAGCAGCGCTAGCGGGAGTCGGACAGATACGCAGTATTTT. Residues: CASSASGSRTDTQYF.

In this sample, this clone turned up once. The rearrangement uses TRBV27 and TRBJ2-5; either TRBD1 or TRBD2 may fit D (5 bases each). Germline V gives CDR1 MNHEY, CDR2 SMNVEV (reference sequence). Trimming shortened V by 4 bases and J by 4 bases, and 16 bases separated the two germline ends. This CDR3 contains 15 residues. The CDR3 protein is CASSWAGSVRETQYF. The CDR3 coding sequence is TGTGCCAGCAGTTGGGCAGGGAGCGTTAGAGAGACCCAGTACTTC.

The chain uses TRBV7-9 and TRBJ2-4; D remains ambiguous. The CDR3 totals 15 residues. The germline V and J ends were trimmed by 0 bases and 0 bases, with 6 bases remaining between them. The V gene's germline CDR1 is SEHNR and CDR2 FQNEAQ (reference sequence). The CDR3, as DNA: TGTGCCAGCAGCTTAGCTGCGATAGCCAAAAACATTCAGTACTTC. This encodes CASSLAAIAKNIQYF.

DNA for the CDR3: TGTGCCAGCAGCTTAGGACAGGGATTAAGTAGTGAGCAGTTCTTC. It specifies CASSLGQGLSSEQFF. The chain has TRBV11-2 and TRBJ2-1, with TRBD1 matching over 7 bases. This CDR3 is built from 15 residues. CDR1 SGHAT and CDR2 FQNNGV come from the germline V gene. Losses at the gene ends were 1 base for V and 9 bases for J; bases not matched to a gene: 9.

This chain uses TRBV7-2 with TRBJ1-2; D is unclear. Germline CDR1 SGHTA, CDR2 FQGNSA. V was trimmed by 5 bases and J by 1 base, leaving 8 bases between them. The CDR3 contains 13 residues. CDR3 sequence reads: CASSQTVNYGYTF. In DNA form, the CDR3 reads TGTGCCAGCAGCCAGACGGTTAACTATGGCTACACCTTC.

The gene calls are TRBV19 and TRBJ2-5; D is perhaps TRBD2 (7 bases). Germline CDR1 is LNHDA and CDR2 is SQIVND (reference sequence). The V end was cut by 1 base, the J end by 2 bases, with 11 bases between. The CDR3 extends over 15 amino acids. The CDR3: CASSIGGGSQETQYF. The CDR3 coding sequence is TGTGCCAGTAGTATAGGGGGGGGCTCGCAAGAGACCCAGTACTTC.

The chain employs TRBV5-1 and TRBJ2-5, with TRBD1 matching 10 bases. The CDR3 is made up of 15 amino acids. The germline gives CDR1 SGHRS, CDR2 YFSETQ. V lost 1 base and J lost 1; bases outside the gene matches: 1. The CDR3 here is CASSLRDRGQETQYF. CDR3 coding DNA: TGCGCCAGCAGCTTGAGGGACAGGGGCCAAGAGACCCAGTACTTC.

The V and J genes are TRBV6-6 and TRBJ2-7; D uncertain. This CDR3 spans 12 amino acids. V dropped 7 bases and J dropped 6 bases, with 13 bases sitting between them. Per germline, CDR1 MNHNY and CDR2 SVGAGI (reference sequence). The CDR3 DNA reads as TGTGCCAGCAACGCCGCTGAGAGCGAGCAGTACTTC. Its protein is CASNAAESEQYF.

This chain uses TRBV11-2 with TRBJ1-2; perhaps TRBD1 as D (5 bases). The CDR3 contains 14 residues. Germline V CDR1 and CDR2: SGHAT, FQNNGV. V was cut by 4 bases and J by 5 bases, with 14 bases left in between. The CDR3 region is CASSSRLQGYGYTF. CDR3 DNA: TGTGCCAGCAGCTCCAGACTTCAGGGATATGGCTACACCTTC.

This clone showed up just a few times. The J gene is TRBJ2-7, the V gene TRBV7-2; TRBD2 matches 10 bases. Germline V gene lookup returns CDR1 SGHTA and CDR2 FQGNSA. The CDR3 runs 14 residues. V shed 3 bases and J 4 bases; nucleotides not matched to a gene: 3. The DNA for the CDR3 is TGTGCCAGCAGCTTCTCTAGCGGGAGTTACGAGCAGTACTTC. Translating it yields CASSFSSGSYEQYF.

The chain recombines TRBV18 with TRBJ2-5, with 11 nucleotides matching TRBD2. This CDR3 spans 16 amino acids. Trimming took 4 bases from V and 0 from J; bases not matched to a gene: 4. Per germline, CDR1 KGHSH and CDR2 LQKENI. The CDR3: CASSRSGLADQETQYF. The CDR3 nucleotides are TGTGCCAGCTCACGATCGGGACTAGCGGACCAAGAGACCCAGTACTTC. The complete variable domain, with remaining parts taken from reference TRBV18 and TRBJ2-5, reads NAGVMQNPRHLVRRRGQEARLRCSPMKGHSHVYWYRQLPEEGLKFMVYLQKENIIDESGMPKERFSAEFPKEGPSILRIQQVVRGDSAAYFCASSRSGLADQETQYFGPGTRLLVL.

V and J are TRBV27 and TRBJ1-2, with a possible D match to TRBD1 (6 bases). The CDR3 sequence is 14 residues long. CDR1 is MNHEY, CDR2 SMNVEV, per germline (reference sequence). Trimming pared 4 bases from V and 0 bases from J, leaving 9 bases between. The CDR3 region is CASSSGTSNYGYTF. CDR3 DNA: TGTGCCAGCAGTTCCGGGACATCTAACTATGGCTACACCTTC.

The rearrangement links TRBV28 to TRBJ1-1; D is perhaps TRBD1 (6 bases). CDR1 and CDR2 (germline): MDHEN, SYDVKM. This CDR3 has 17 amino acids. V lost 7 bases to trimming and J lost 0 bases, with 21 bases between them. This chain's CDR3 is CASKTAFGGAVNTEAFF. The CDR3 nucleotides are TGTGCCAGCAAAACCGCCTTTGGGGGGGCGGTGAACACTGAAGCTTTCTTT.

The chain employs TRBV19 and TRBJ1-2; D ambiguous. V was trimmed by 0 bases and J by 4 bases, leaving 15 bases between them. The length of the CDR3 is 16 residues. Germline CDR1 is LNHDA and CDR2 is SQIVND (reference sequence). CDR3 sequence reads: CASSIDGQPRPYGYTF. The CDR3 nucleotides read TGTGCCAGTAGTATAGATGGGCAGCCCAGACCCTATGGCTACACCTTC.

The CDR3 here is CASSLTGDYEQYF. CDR3 in DNA: TGTGCCAGCAGCTTGACAGGGGACTACGAGCAGTACTTC. V is TRBV5-6 and J is TRBJ2-5; 7 bases match TRBD1. The end of the DNA aligns better with TRBJ2-7, so the J call may be wrong. The CDR3 is made up of 13 amino acids. Germline V gene data show CDR1 as SGHDT and CDR2 as YYEEEE.

The chain carries TRBV28 and TRBJ2-1, with 10 positions matching TRBD2. The CDR3 length is 15 residues. J was trimmed by 8 bases and V by 3 bases; bases with no gene match: 7. CDR1 is MDHEN and CDR2 is SYDVKM in the germline V gene. As DNA, the CDR3 is TGTGCCAGCAGTTTTATTTCTAGCGGGAGAGATGAGCAGTTCTTC. The encoded protein is CASSFISSGRDEQFF.

CDR3 DNA sequence: TGCAGTACCCGGACTACCTACGAGCAGTACTTC. The encoded protein is CSTRTTYEQYF. The V call is TRBV20-1, the J call TRBJ2-7; possible D gene TRBD2, 6 bases. Per germline, CDR1 DFQATT and CDR2 SNEGSKA (reference sequence). The CDR3 extends over 11 amino acids. With 8 bases removed from V and 2 bases from J, the gap between germline ends came to 10 bases.

J is TRBJ1-4 and V is TRBV4-3; D ambiguous. The CDR3 totals 16 residues. CDR1 and CDR2 (germline): LGHNA, YSLEER. V lost 1 base, J lost 6 bases, and 15 bases lay in between. The CDR3 DNA reads as TGCGCCAGCAGCCAAGGGTATTCGGGTTACGATGAAAAACTGTTTTTT. Encoded protein: CASSQGYSGYDEKLFF.

This clone was detected once. A read error may account for a junction end that differs from germline. The gene calls are TRBV5-4 and TRBJ2-5; 9 positions agree with TRBD1. In germline, CDR1 is SGHNT, CDR2 YYREEE (reference sequence). The CDR3 totals 15 residues. The CDR3: CASSLEGDRGETQYF. In DNA form, the CDR3 reads TGTGCCAGCAGTTTGGAGGGAGACAGGGGGGAGACCCAGTACTTC. Based on the CDR3 plus reference TRBV5-4 and TRBJ2-5, the full variable domain is ETGVTQSPTHLIKTRGQQVTLRCSSQSGHNTVSWYQQALGQGPQFIFQYYREEENGRGNFPPRFSGLQFPNYSSELNVNALELDDSALYLCASSLEGDRGETQYFGPGTRLLVL.

The rearrangement joins TRBV7-9 to TRBJ1-4, with D hard to call. Germline values: CDR1 SEHNR, CDR2 FQNEAQ (reference sequence). Trimming removed 5 bases at V and 0 bases at J, with 7 bases between. The CDR3 covers 14 residues. CDR3 residues: CASSPGATNEKLFF. The DNA for the CDR3 is TGTGCCAGCAGCCCTGGGGCAACTAATGAAAAACTGTTTTTT.

This chain joins TRBV5-4 and TRBJ2-3, with 10 positions matching TRBD2. CDR1 is SGHNT, CDR2 YYREEE, per germline (reference sequence). The ends lost 4 bases at V and 5 bases at J; junction bases unmatched: 13. This CDR3 has 17 residues. The CDR3 spells CASSGWGAGGQVDTQYF. The CDR3 coding sequence is TGTGCCAGCAGCGGCTGGGGAGCGGGAGGGCAAGTAGATACGCAGTATTTT.

The J gene is TRBJ1-6, the V gene TRBV6-6; D call uncertain. V was clipped by 7 bases and J by 10 bases, with 11 bases between them. Germline loops: CDR1 MNHNY, CDR2 SVGAGI (reference sequence). CDR3 length: 12 residues. CDR3 region: CASNIMDSPLHF. The CDR3, as DNA: TGTGCCAGCAACATAATGGACTCACCCCTCCACTTT.

J is TRBJ2-5 and V is TRBV28; 9 nucleotides agree with TRBD1. Per the germline V gene, CDR1 is MDHEN and CDR2 is SYDVKM. V lost 4 bases and J lost 5; bases outside the gene matches: 17. The CDR3 totals 18 residues. The CDR3 DNA follows: TGTGCCAGCAGTTCTAATCCAGGGACAGGGACGGAATCGGAGACCCAGTACTTC. Translated, it gives CASSSNPGTGTESETQYF. The complete variable domain, with remaining parts taken from reference TRBV28 and TRBJ2-5, reads DVKVTQSSRYLVKRTGEKVFLECVQDMDHENMFWYRQDPGLGLRLIYFSYDVKMKEKGDIPEGYSVSREKKERFSLILESASTNQTSMYLCASSSNPGTGTESETQYFGPGTRLLVL.

The rearrangement joins TRBV10-3 to TRBJ1-2, with TRBD1 identical over 7 bases. The CDR3 has 13 amino acids. The germline V gene has CDR1 ENHRY and CDR2 SYGVKD. Trimming cost V 8 bases and J 8 bases; bases outside gene matches: 11. CDR3: CAIQTDRDTGYTF. The DNA for the CDR3 is TGTGCCATCCAAACCGACAGGGATACGGGCTACACCTTC.